Listed below are T cell receptor beta chains from one sample, sequenced in a study of cytomegalovirus exposure and HLA in healthy donors. Assay: immunoSEQ multiplex PCR; the TCRdb copy retains only in-frame clones and omits some. The clone table shows roughly 120,000 clones, with the ten largest holding under 1.3%. Material: PBMCs. The origin of the receptors is a man aged 18 to 30 in good health and CMV-seronegative. Each CDR3 is given without its conserved first and last residue. The order of the fields is CDR3 protein, J gene, V gene, D gene. D genes are given only for firm matches.

CDR3: ASSPRTDTQY; J: TRBJ2-3; V: TRBV7-2; D: NA
CDR3: SVGQIEAGELF; J: TRBJ2-2; V: TRBV29-1; D: NA
CDR3: AMKGQADYGYT; J: TRBJ1-2; V: TRBV10-3; D: TRBD1
CDR3: ASSLAFGTSVYEQY; J: TRBJ2-7; V: TRBV7-9; D: TRBD2
CDR3: ASTPGRGGTYEQY; J: TRBJ2-7; V: TRBV19; D: TRBD2
CDR3: ASSQTGLGWNTEAF; J: TRBJ1-1; V: TRBV5-1; D: NA
CDR3: ASSISANPGEPQH; J: TRBJ1-5; V: TRBV19; D: NA
CDR3: ASSYYRNQPQH; J: TRBJ1-5; V: TRBV6-5; D: NA
CDR3: ASSVVDSNTEAF; J: TRBJ1-1; V: TRBV2; D: NA
CDR3: ASSPPTGNTEAF; J: TRBJ1-1; V: TRBV10-2; D: NA
CDR3: ASRVGQGRIVSTEAF; J: TRBJ1-1; V: TRBV28; D: TRBD1
CDR3: TSSQGKRVSSYNEQF; J: TRBJ2-1; V: TRBV1; D: NA
CDR3: ASSEMGLAGGFYTDTQY; J: TRBJ2-3; V: TRBV6-1; D: TRBD2
CDR3: ASRQGTNTEAF; J: TRBJ1-1; V: TRBV2; D: NA
CDR3: ASSIMGPGDSYEQY; J: TRBJ2-7; V: TRBV19; D: NA
CDR3: ASSPMTSGSRLGNEQF; J: TRBJ2-1; V: TRBV7-9; D: TRBD2
CDR3: ASSRQGGDEQY; J: TRBJ2-7; V: TRBV6-5; D: NA
CDR3: ASSLVGQGSPLH; J: TRBJ1-6; V: TRBV27; D: TRBD1
CDR3: SAGQGDGELF; J: TRBJ2-2; V: TRBV29-1; D: TRBD1
CDR3: ASSPYFRRSGATIY; J: TRBJ1-3; V: TRBV5-1; D: NA
CDR3: ASSQSSGQGAYEQY; J: TRBJ2-7; V: TRBV7-6; D: TRBD1
CDR3: ASSPGTGTYSNQPQH; J: TRBJ1-5; V: TRBV18; D: TRBD1
CDR3: ASSEANLVEPQH; J: TRBJ1-5; V: TRBV6-1; D: NA
CDR3: ASRTGDGYT; J: TRBJ1-2; V: TRBV19; D: TRBD1
CDR3: ASSIITGQGEKLF; J: TRBJ1-4; V: TRBV19; D: NA
CDR3: ASSQDRARGPLANEKLF; J: TRBJ1-4; V: TRBV4-2; D: TRBD1
CDR3: ASSLYTLRGPKEIPYEQY; J: TRBJ2-7; V: TRBV28; D: NA
CDR3: ASSQAGFVETQY; J: TRBJ2-5; V: TRBV4-1; D: NA
CDR3: ASSWGLGGSYNEQF; J: TRBJ2-1; V: TRBV28; D: NA
CDR3: ASSLMSITGELF; J: TRBJ2-2; V: TRBV7-9; D: NA
CDR3: ASMVFAGVSTDTQY; J: TRBJ2-3; V: TRBV19; D: TRBD2
CDR3: ASSNIGVPTEAF; J: TRBJ1-1; V: TRBV5-4; D: NA
CDR3: ASSSTSGGGPETQY; J: TRBJ2-5; V: TRBV7-8; D: TRBD2
CDR3: ASSLGAGMNTEAF; J: TRBJ1-1; V: TRBV7-8; D: NA
CDR3: ASREQGEAF; J: TRBJ1-1; V: TRBV6-5; D: NA
CDR3: ASSHREGGYEQY; J: TRBJ2-7; V: TRBV6-5; D: NA
CDR3: ASSSPVAASDYGYT; J: TRBJ1-2; V: TRBV7-9; D: NA
CDR3: ASSLGGVDQPQH; J: TRBJ1-5; V: TRBV5-1; D: NA
CDR3: ASSLVPSGYNEQF; J: TRBJ2-1; V: TRBV7-2; D: TRBD2
CDR3: ATSRTDSGSHEQY; J: TRBJ2-7; V: TRBV15; D: TRBD2
CDR3: ASRFYRDRANEQF; J: TRBJ2-1; V: TRBV6-5; D: TRBD1
CDR3: ASSSPGRLSSYNEQF; J: TRBJ2-1; V: TRBV11-1; D: NA
CDR3: ASSVASAGGPYEQF; J: TRBJ2-1; V: TRBV9; D: TRBD2
CDR3: ATEGSGNTIY; J: TRBJ1-3; V: TRBV10-3; D: NA
CDR3: ASSYSRLGPEAF; J: TRBJ1-1; V: TRBV6-5; D: NA
CDR3: ASSVQRASYNEQF; J: TRBJ2-1; V: TRBV9; D: NA
CDR3: ASSETLPGRLTDTQY; J: TRBJ2-3; V: TRBV9; D: NA
CDR3: ASSVGTGGTEAF; J: TRBJ1-1; V: TRBV2; D: NA
CDR3: ASSLTSGGTGELF; J: TRBJ2-2; V: TRBV6-1; D: TRBD2
CDR3: ASSQVVREESYQETQY; J: TRBJ2-5; V: TRBV4-2; D: TRBD2
CDR3: ASSLDGQFGTDTQY; J: TRBJ2-3; V: TRBV5-1; D: NA